The 5 T cell receptor beta chains below come from one sample, sequenced in a study of blood T cells in healthy people across ages. Next came a second PCR, run for about 7 to 12 cycles, which used a sample-barcoded 5' primer along with a J-beta primer mix. TCRdb redid the calling of the 5' RACE reads with MiXCR, one entry per CDR3 protein. The sample has about 970,000 distinct CDR3 sequences, roughly half seen once. The sample taken for sequencing was blood. These receptors all come from a woman aged 60-75 years in good health.

Remarks on this clonotype: Compared with germline, one end of the junction differs, possibly owing to a read error. The chain uses TRBV7-9 and TRBJ2-5; no definite D call. TRBJ2-4 explains the end of the DNA better; the J call may be wrong. Germline CDR1 is SEHNR and CDR2 is FQNEAQ (reference sequence). This CDR3 has 12 amino acids. CDR3 bases: TGTTCCAGCAGCTTGGTCGCCGGCATTCAGTACTTC. As protein: CSSSLVAGIQYF.

This clonotype was seen a handful of times. The chain links TRBV20-1 to TRBJ2-7; D ambiguous. V was shortened by 3 bases and J by 2 bases, with 8 bases between the two germline ends. CDR1 and CDR2 (germline): DFQATT, SNEGSKA (reference sequence). This CDR3 has 12 amino acids. Here the CDR3 reads CSASKSTYEQYF. CDR3 in DNA: TGCAGTGCTAGCAAGAGCACCTACGAGCAGTACTTC.

This clonotype was recorded a few times. The gene calls are TRBV24-1 and TRBJ2-5; 9 nucleotides match TRBD1. Germline trimming cut 5 bases from V and 4 bases from J; bases unmatched to any gene: 4. CDR1 is KGHDR, CDR2 SFDVKD, per germline. CDR3 size: 14 residues. The CDR3 is CATSAQDRGETQYF. The CDR3 nucleotides read TGTGCCACCAGTGCCCAGGACAGGGGAGAGACCCAGTACTTC.

The chain recombines TRBV18 with TRBJ2-1; D may be TRBD2 (7 bases). The V and J ends lost 2 bases and 2 bases respectively, with 13 bases between them. The CDR3 has 16 amino acids. Germline CDR1 KGHSH, CDR2 LQKENI. CDR3 DNA sequence: TGTGCCAGCTCACCAGAACAGGGAGGGACCTACAATGAGCAGTTCTTC. Protein product: CASSPEQGGTYNEQFF.

This clonotype was seen a handful of times. The chain links TRBV7-3 to TRBJ2-4; 8 bases line up with TRBD2. In germline, CDR1 is SGHTA, CDR2 FQGTGA. J was trimmed by 5 bases and V by 5 bases; bases with no gene match: 5. The CDR3 runs to 14 residues. CDR3 protein: CASSPTSGENIQYF. Here the CDR3 DNA reads TGTGCCAGCAGCCCCACTAGCGGAGAAAACATTCAGTACTTC. Using reference TRBV7-3 and TRBJ2-4 for the parts outside the CDR3, the full variable domain is GAGVSQTPSNKVTEKGKYVELRCDPISGHTALYWYRQSLGQGPEFLIYFQGTGAADDSGLPNDRFFAVRPEGSVSTLKIQRTERGDSAVYLCASSPTSGENIQYFGAGTRLSVL.